The source of this TCR beta chain is a study of T cell responses to AZD1222 COVID-19 vaccine. General study points: Females outnumbered males among donors, who were mostly white British; clonal diversity was possibly underestimated.

This CDR3 has 14 amino acids. Per the germline V gene, CDR1 is SQVTM and CDR2 is ANQGSEA. V shed 3 bases and J 12 bases; nucleotides not matched to a gene: 14. The table came from immunoSEQ multiplex PCR; TCRdb's copy has only in-frame clones and leaves some out. The sample records some 150,000 clones, approximately 91% being singletons. As regards this clone: The antigen is undetermined.

The origin of this receptor is an adult who received the AZD1222 COVID-19 vaccine. The V gene is TRBV29-1, the J gene TRBJ1-2; 9 nucleotides line up with TRBD1. The sample was peripheral blood, taken 28 days after the second AZD1222 dose. The CDR3 sequence is CSVEAGTGSRANTF. The CDR3 DNA is TGCAGCGTTGAGGCCGGGACAGGGTCCAGAGCGAACACCTTC.